The TCR beta chain described here comes from a study of T cells in Graves' hyperthyroidism and ophthalmopathy. The V end lost 5 bases, the J end lost 11 bases, and 14 bases lay between the germline ends. CDR3 size: 11 residues. Germline loops: CDR1 GTSNPN, CDR2 SVGIG (reference sequence). RNA transcripts yielded amplified TCR beta CDR3 regions. The HTBI set primed first-round TCR CDR3 RT-PCR. TCRdb ran MiXCR on the multiplex PCR reads and lists one entry per CDR3 protein. This table has around 690,000 distinct CDR3 sequences, approximately 15% appearing once. This clonotype was seen a few times. V usage is TRBV30 and J usage is TRBJ2-3; D might be TRBD2 (6 bases). Sequenced: blood. This clonotype originated in a man aged 50-59 years with Graves' hyperthyroidism. The CDR3 sequence is CAWEMGGEQYF. The CDR3 nucleotides are TGTGCCTGGGAGATGGGGGGTGAGCAGTATTTT.